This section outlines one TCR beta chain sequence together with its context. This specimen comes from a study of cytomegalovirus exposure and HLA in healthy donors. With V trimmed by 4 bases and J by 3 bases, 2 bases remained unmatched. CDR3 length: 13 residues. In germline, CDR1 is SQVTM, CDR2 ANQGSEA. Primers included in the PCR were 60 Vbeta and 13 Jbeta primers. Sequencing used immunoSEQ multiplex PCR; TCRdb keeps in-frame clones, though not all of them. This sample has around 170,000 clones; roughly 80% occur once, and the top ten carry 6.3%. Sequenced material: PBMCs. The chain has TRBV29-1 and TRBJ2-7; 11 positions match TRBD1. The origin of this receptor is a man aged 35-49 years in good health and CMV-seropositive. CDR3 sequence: CSVGGTGGYEQYF. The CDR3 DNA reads TGCAGCGTTGGTGGGACAGGGGGCTACGAGCAGTACTTC.